These T cell receptor beta chains were read from a single sample in a study of cytomegalovirus exposure and HLA in healthy donors. Here immunoSEQ multiplex PCR was the method, and the copy in TCRdb shows in-frame clones only, minus some. The table shows 99,000 or so clones, with roughly 80% occurring only once. Sequencing was carried out using PBMCs. These receptors all stem from a man aged 55 to 70 in good health and CMV-seropositive. Each CDR3 is given with its conserved first and last residue. D genes are given only for firm matches. The size field is filled for only some rows; it gives once, few, many or a size class.

NA,TRBJ1-4,NA,TRBV7-8,CASSKSLATNEKLFF,TGTGCCAGCAGCAAGAGTCTTGCAACTAATGAAAAACTGTTTTTT
NA,TRBJ2-5,TRBD1,TRBV5-1,CASTYSGQGETQYF,TGCGCCAGCACATACTCCGGACAGGGAGAGACCCAGTACTTC
NA,TRBJ2-3,NA,TRBV7-8,CASSLREGRADTQYF,TGTGCCAGCAGCTTAAGGGAAGGGCGGGCAGATACGCAGTATTTT
NA,TRBJ1-2,TRBD1,TRBV28,CASSLPGTGVAYGYTF,TGTGCCAGCAGTTTACCCGGGACAGGGGTCGCCTATGGCTACACCTTC
NA,TRBJ2-7,NA,TRBV7-9,CSSSSEPGTKGWGPYEQYF,TGTTCCAGCAGCTCCGAACCCGGGACAAAGGGTTGGGGCCCTTACGAGCAGTACTTC
NA,TRBJ2-7,NA,TRBV7-7,CASSLTPAAYEQYF,TGTGCTAGCAGCTTAACACCAGCGGCCTACGAGCAGTACTTC
NA,TRBJ2-3,TRBD2,TRBV5-6,CASSSLAGGQVATQYF,TGTGCCAGCAGCTCCCTAGCGGGGGGCCAAGTGGCTACGCAGTATTTT
NA,TRBJ2-7,TRBD1,TRBV19,CASRYRDRGPYEQYF,TGTGCCAGTAGATACCGGGACAGGGGCCCCTACGAGCAGTACTTC
NA,TRBJ2-7,TRBD2,TRBV5-1,CASSLTGEGFLEQYF,TGCGCCAGCAGCTTGACTGGGGAGGGATTCCTCGAGCAGTACTTC
NA,TRBJ2-1,TRBD2,TRBV2,CASSGTSGYNEQFF,TGTGCCAGCAGTGGGACTAGCGGCTACAATGAGCAGTTCTTC
NA,TRBJ2-7,NA,TRBV5-6,CASRTRQIHEQYF,TGTGCCAGCAGAACCCGACAGATTCACGAGCAGTACTTC
NA,TRBJ1-4,TRBD1,TRBV11-1,CASSIDRGNEKLFF,TGTGCCAGCAGCATCGACAGGGGGAATGAAAAACTGTTTTTT
NA,TRBJ2-1,TRBD2,TRBV27,CASSPSIAGGPGSFF,TGTGCCAGCAGCCCAAGCATAGCGGGGGGGCCGGGGTCGTTCTTC
once,TRBJ2-1,NA,TRBV4-2,CASSHLTGHEQFF,TGTGCCAGCAGCCACCTGACTGGTCATGAGCAGTTCTTC
NA,TRBJ2-2,NA,TRBV7-6,CASSPNTGELFF,TGTGCCAGCAGCCCTAACACCGGGGAGCTGTTTTTT
NA,TRBJ2-2,TRBD2,TRBV19,CASSPNPLAGGFTGELFF,TGTGCCAGTAGCCCTAACCCCCTTGCGGGGGGATTCACCGGGGAGCTGTTTTTT
NA,TRBJ2-2,NA,TRBV19,CASRGGLTGELFF,TGTGCCAGTAGAGGGGGTCTCACCGGGGAGCTGTTTTTT
NA,TRBJ2-7,NA,TRBV27,CASSFQGPPSYEQYF,TGTGCCAGCAGTTTCCAGGGTCCCCCCTCCTACGAGCAGTACTTC
NA,TRBJ2-5,TRBD1,TRBV30,CAFSPPGQGVQETQYF,TGTGCCTTCTCACCCCCGGGACAGGGGGTACAAGAGACCCAGTACTTC
NA,TRBJ2-2,NA,TRBV10-3,CAISILDTGELFF,TGTGCCATCAGTATCCTTGACACCGGGGAGCTGTTTTTT
NA,TRBJ2-7,TRBD1,TRBV27,CASKFFGQGVYEQYF,TGTGCCAGCAAGTTTTTCGGACAGGGGGTCTACGAGCAGTACTTC
NA,TRBJ1-2,TRBD1,TRBV20-1,CSASSGGGYTF,TGCAGTGCTAGCTCAGGGGGGGGCTACACCTTC
NA,TRBJ2-5,TRBD2,TRBV5-4,CASELGGEETQYF,TGTGCCAGCGAGCTTGGGGGGGAAGAGACCCAGTACTTC
few,TRBJ1-1,NA,TRBV5-1,CASSLTGTEAFF,TGCGCCAGCAGCTTGACGGGAACTGAAGCTTTCTTT
few,TRBJ1-2,NA,TRBV5-6,CASSAGLGGYTF,TGTGCCAGCAGCGCTGGGCTTGGGGGCTACACCTTC
few,TRBJ1-2,NA,TRBV6-6,CASTMSGANYGYTF,TGTGCCAGCACCATGTCCGGAGCTAACTATGGCTACACCTTC
NA,TRBJ2-7,TRBD2,TRBV2,CAVPLSGGSSYEQYF,TGTGCCGTCCCCCTCAGCGGGGGGTCCTCCTACGAGCAGTACTTC
NA,TRBJ2-2,NA,TRBV2,CASNSRVRELFF,TGTGCCAGCAATAGCCGGGTCAGGGAGCTGTTTTTT
once,TRBJ2-1,NA,TRBV9,CASSVVGASSYNEQFF,TGTGCCAGCAGCGTAGTGGGGGCGAGCTCCTACAATGAGCAGTTCTTC
NA,TRBJ2-1,NA,TRBV11-2,CASSLEGLYNEQFF,TGTGCCAGCAGCTTAGAGGGACTGTACAATGAGCAGTTCTTC
once,TRBJ2-1,NA,TRBV5-1,CASTPSSYNEQFF,TGCGCCAGCACCCCTAGCTCCTACAATGAGCAGTTCTTC
once,TRBJ2-2,NA,TRBV15,CATSGPGQNTGELFF,TGTGCCACCAGCGGCCCGGGACAGAACACCGGGGAGCTGTTTTTT
once,TRBJ2-6,NA,TRBV6-5,CASRDSLANVLTF,TGTGCCAGCAGGGACAGTCTGGCCAACGTCCTGACTTTC
NA,TRBJ2-7,NA,TRBV4-3,CASSQDPGPYEQYF,TGCGCCAGCAGCCAAGACCCAGGCCCCTACGAGCAGTACTTC
NA,TRBJ1-4,NA,TRBV7-8,CASSISAGANEKLFF,TGTGCCAGCAGCATTAGTGCGGGGGCTAATGAAAAACTGTTTTTT
NA,TRBJ2-1,TRBD2,TRBV4-1,CASSQSGGQIGSYNEQFF,TGCGCCAGCAGCCAAAGCGGGGGGCAGATTGGGTCCTACAATGAGCAGTTCTTC
NA,TRBJ1-6,NA,TRBV9,CASSERGFNSPLHF,TGTGCCAGCAGCGAACGGGGGTTCAATTCACCCCTCCACTTT
NA,TRBJ1-2,NA,TRBV7-2,CASSQDSYGYTF,TGTGCCAGCAGCCAGGACAGCTATGGCTACACCTTC